This is a list of T cell receptor beta chains from one sample in a study of vaccination effects on CD4 cells after COVID-19. Data came from immunoSEQ multiplex PCR; TCRdb stores just in-frame clones and leaves some out. The data hold roughly 73,000 clones, with about 69% observed a single time. Antigen specificity for these receptors is unknown. The starting material was CD4+ T cells from PBMCs cultured with HIV peptides, obtained before COVID-19 vaccination. The receptors here all came from a human donor who had a prior SARS-CoV-2 infection. Each CDR3 is given with its conserved first and last residue. The order of the fields is V gene, J gene, clone size, D gene, CDR3 protein, CDR3 DNA. The D gene is left open where the match is weak. Not every row has a clone size; where given, it reads once, few, many or a size class.

v_call: TRBV7-3
j_call: TRBJ2-4
clone_size: once
d_call: NA
cdr3_aa: CASSLTYGGHPLPLIKNIQYF
cdr3_nt: TGTGCCAGCAGCTTAACTTACGGGGGACACCCCCTACCGCTGATCAAAAACATTCAGTACTTC

v_call: TRBV19
j_call: TRBJ1-2
clone_size: NA
d_call: TRBD1
cdr3_aa: CASGDRGSYGYTF
cdr3_nt: TGTGCCAGTGGGGACAGGGGGAGTTATGGCTACACCTTC

v_call: TRBV6-6
j_call: TRBJ2-3
clone_size: once
d_call: NA
cdr3_aa: CASAHPRSPDTDTQYF
cdr3_nt: TGTGCCAGCGCCCACCCGAGGAGCCCAGACACAGATACGCAGTATTTT

v_call: TRBV27
j_call: TRBJ2-7
clone_size: NA
d_call: NA
cdr3_aa: CASSSASGVPYEQYF
cdr3_nt: TGTGCCAGCAGTTCCGCTTCAGGGGTCCCCTACGAGCAGTACTTC

v_call: TRBV2
j_call: TRBJ2-7
clone_size: NA
d_call: NA
cdr3_aa: CASTTQRESYEQYF
cdr3_nt: TGTGCCAGCACAACCCAGAGGGAATCCTACGAGCAGTACTTC

v_call: TRBV5-4
j_call: TRBJ2-6
clone_size: NA
d_call: TRBD1
cdr3_aa: CASSPTGSGANVLTF
cdr3_nt: TGTGCCAGCAGCCCGACAGGGTCGGGGGCCAACGTCCTGACTTTC

v_call: TRBV4-2
j_call: TRBJ2-7
clone_size: once
d_call: TRBD2
cdr3_aa: CASSWGLAGRSSYEQYF
cdr3_nt: TGTGCCAGTAGCTGGGGGCTAGCGGGAAGGAGCTCCTACGAGCAGTACTTC

v_call: TRBV5-4
j_call: TRBJ2-4
clone_size: once
d_call: NA
cdr3_aa: CASSIRGGNIQYF
cdr3_nt: TGTGCCAGCAGCATCAGGGGGGGCAACATTCAGTACTTC

v_call: TRBV5-1
j_call: TRBJ1-4
clone_size: few
d_call: TRBD1
cdr3_aa: CASNIQGGFGEKLFF
cdr3_nt: TGCGCCAGCAACATTCAGGGGGGGTTTGGTGAAAAACTGTTTTTT

v_call: TRBV5-6
j_call: TRBJ2-4
clone_size: NA
d_call: NA
cdr3_aa: CASSPGIGALRYIQYF
cdr3_nt: TGTGCCAGCAGCCCTGGGATAGGGGCCTTGAGGTACATTCAGTACTTC

v_call: TRBV2
j_call: TRBJ2-7
clone_size: NA
d_call: NA
cdr3_aa: CASSQTRTVAYEQYF
cdr3_nt: TGTGCCAGCAGTCAAACCCGGACTGTTGCCTACGAGCAGTACTTC

v_call: TRBV7-2
j_call: TRBJ2-1
clone_size: NA
d_call: TRBD2
cdr3_aa: CASSGTSGGQTSSYNEQFF
cdr3_nt: TGTGCCAGCAGCGGGACTAGCGGGGGCCAAACGAGCTCCTACAATGAGCAGTTCTTC

v_call: TRBV12-5
j_call: TRBJ2-3
clone_size: once
d_call: NA
cdr3_aa: CASGSGQIAADTQYF
cdr3_nt: TGTGCTAGTGGTTCAGGACAGATTGCGGCAGATACGCAGTATTTT

v_call: TRBV7-2
j_call: TRBJ1-1
clone_size: once
d_call: NA
cdr3_aa: CASSPGRGNTEAFF
cdr3_nt: TGTGCCAGCAGCCCAGGGCGGGGGAACACTGAAGCTTTCTTT

v_call: TRBV7-9
j_call: TRBJ2-7
clone_size: NA
d_call: NA
cdr3_aa: CASSPIRGLFYEQYF
cdr3_nt: TGTGCCAGCAGCCCTATCCGAGGGCTTTTCTACGAGCAGTACTTC

v_call: TRBV2
j_call: TRBJ2-2
clone_size: once
d_call: TRBD1
cdr3_aa: CASSAQGARTGELFF
cdr3_nt: TGTGCCAGCAGTGCACAGGGGGCGAGAACCGGGGAGCTGTTTTTT

v_call: TRBV19
j_call: TRBJ1-1
clone_size: few
d_call: NA
cdr3_aa: CASSMVARGTEAFF
cdr3_nt: TGTGCCAGTAGTATGGTGGCGAGGGGGACTGAAGCTTTCTTT

v_call: TRBV7-2
j_call: TRBJ1-5
clone_size: NA
d_call: NA
cdr3_aa: CASSLRSDYNQPQHF
cdr3_nt: TGTGCCAGCAGCTTAAGAAGTGATTACAATCAGCCCCAGCATTTT

v_call: TRBV7-9
j_call: TRBJ2-7
clone_size: few
d_call: NA
cdr3_aa: CASSPTPDEQYF
cdr3_nt: TGTGCCAGCAGCCCCACCCCTGACGAGCAGTACTTC

v_call: TRBV5-1
j_call: TRBJ2-2
clone_size: NA
d_call: NA
cdr3_aa: CASSYRNGGPMGTGELFF
cdr3_nt: TGCGCCAGCAGCTACAGGAACGGGGGCCCTATGGGGACCGGGGAGCTGTTTTTT

v_call: TRBV5-4
j_call: TRBJ2-5
clone_size: NA
d_call: NA
cdr3_aa: CASSLAARLQETQYF
cdr3_nt: TGTGCCAGCAGCTTGGCGGCCCGACTCCAAGAGACCCAGTACTTC

v_call: TRBV3-1/TRBV3-2
j_call: TRBJ1-2
clone_size: NA
d_call: NA
cdr3_aa: CASSPTGWAGYGYTF
cdr3_nt: TGTGCCAGCAGCCCCACCGGGTGGGCAGGCTATGGCTACACCTTC

v_call: TRBV19
j_call: TRBJ1-4
clone_size: NA
d_call: NA
cdr3_aa: CASSILPRGGEKLFF
cdr3_nt: TGTGCCAGTAGTATACTCCCCAGGGGCGGCGAAAAACTGTTTTTT

v_call: TRBV5-6
j_call: TRBJ2-3
clone_size: NA
d_call: NA
cdr3_aa: CASSSHPGADTQYF
cdr3_nt: TGTGCCAGCAGCTCACACCCGGGTGCAGATACGCAGTATTTT

v_call: TRBV5-4
j_call: TRBJ2-2
clone_size: NA
d_call: NA
cdr3_aa: CASSAGTSKAGELFF
cdr3_nt: TGTGCCAGCAGCGCGGGGACATCTAAAGCCGGGGAGCTGTTTTTT

v_call: TRBV7-3
j_call: TRBJ1-1
clone_size: NA
d_call: TRBD1
cdr3_aa: CASSLLGTGNTEAFF
cdr3_nt: TGTGCCAGCAGCTTATTAGGGACAGGGAACACTGAAGCTTTCTTT

v_call: TRBV5-1
j_call: TRBJ2-2
clone_size: NA
d_call: TRBD1
cdr3_aa: CASSQDRGTGELFF
cdr3_nt: TGCGCCAGCAGCCAGGACAGGGGCACCGGGGAGCTGTTTTTT

v_call: TRBV11-3
j_call: TRBJ2-2
clone_size: NA
d_call: NA
cdr3_aa: CASSLVSTGELFF
cdr3_nt: TGTGCCAGCAGCTTAGTGTCTACCGGGGAGCTGTTTTTT

v_call: TRBV9
j_call: TRBJ1-2
clone_size: NA
d_call: TRBD1
cdr3_aa: CASSVTGANGYTF
cdr3_nt: TGTGCCAGCAGCGTAACAGGGGCTAATGGCTACACCTTC

v_call: TRBV4-1
j_call: TRBJ1-5
clone_size: NA
d_call: NA
cdr3_aa: CASSQDGGQFNQPQHF
cdr3_nt: TGCGCCAGCAGCCAAGACGGAGGACAGTTCAATCAGCCCCAGCATTTT

v_call: TRBV10-3
j_call: TRBJ2-7
clone_size: few
d_call: NA
cdr3_aa: CAISGAPTGPYEQYF
cdr3_nt: TGTGCCATCAGTGGGGCCCCGACAGGCCCTTACGAGCAGTACTTC

v_call: TRBV28
j_call: TRBJ2-7
clone_size: once
d_call: NA
cdr3_aa: CASSLFGLGNYEQYF
cdr3_nt: TGTGCCAGCAGTTTATTTGGGCTGGGGAACTACGAGCAGTACTTC

v_call: TRBV10-2
j_call: TRBJ1-6
clone_size: once
d_call: NA
cdr3_aa: CASSESTGGSPLHF
cdr3_nt: TGCGCCAGCAGTGAGTCGACTGGGGGTTCACCCCTCCACTTT

v_call: TRBV6-5
j_call: TRBJ1-2
clone_size: NA
d_call: TRBD1
cdr3_aa: CASSLDGTDQYGYTF
cdr3_nt: TGTGCCAGCAGCCTCGACGGGACAGACCAATATGGCTACACCTTC

v_call: TRBV5-8
j_call: TRBJ2-3
clone_size: NA
d_call: NA
cdr3_aa: CASSSRRGADTQYF
cdr3_nt: TGTGCCAGCAGTTCAAGACGGGGAGCAGATACGCAGTATTTT

v_call: TRBV30
j_call: TRBJ2-5
clone_size: NA
d_call: NA
cdr3_aa: CAWRRTVKETQYF
cdr3_nt: TGTGCCTGGAGGAGGACAGTAAAAGAGACCCAGTACTTC

v_call: TRBV18
j_call: TRBJ2-3
clone_size: NA
d_call: NA
cdr3_aa: CASSSNPPASADTQYF
cdr3_nt: TGTGCCAGCTCATCAAACCCCCCGGCGTCAGCAGATACGCAGTATTTT

v_call: TRBV5-1
j_call: TRBJ1-5
clone_size: NA
d_call: NA
cdr3_aa: CASSLEGGNQPQHF
cdr3_nt: TGCGCCAGCAGCTTGGAAGGAGGCAATCAGCCCCAGCATTTT

v_call: TRBV7-2
j_call: TRBJ1-2
clone_size: NA
d_call: NA
cdr3_aa: CASSLGLQFGGYTF
cdr3_nt: TGTGCCAGCAGCTTAGGTCTACAGTTCGGTGGCTACACCTTC

v_call: TRBV11-3
j_call: TRBJ2-2
clone_size: NA
d_call: NA
cdr3_aa: CASSLNTYTGELFF
cdr3_nt: TGTGCCAGCAGCTTGAACACCTACACCGGGGAGCTGTTTTTT

v_call: TRBV6-2/TRBV6-3
j_call: TRBJ2-6
clone_size: NA
d_call: NA
cdr3_aa: CASSYRGYGANVLTF
cdr3_nt: TGTGCCAGCAGTTACCGGGGCTATGGGGCCAACGTCCTGACTTTC

v_call: TRBV7-3
j_call: TRBJ2-2
clone_size: NA
d_call: TRBD2
cdr3_aa: CASSKLAGGNTGELFF
cdr3_nt: TGTGCCAGCAGCAAACTAGCGGGAGGTAACACCGGGGAGCTGTTTTTT

v_call: TRBV7-2
j_call: TRBJ1-1
clone_size: NA
d_call: NA
cdr3_aa: CASSLVVWTEAFF
cdr3_nt: TGTGCCAGCAGCTTAGTAGTATGGACTGAAGCTTTCTTT

v_call: TRBV19
j_call: TRBJ1-2
clone_size: NA
d_call: TRBD1
cdr3_aa: CASSPAGAGTGRKGDYGYTF
cdr3_nt: TGTGCCAGTAGTCCTGCAGGGGCCGGGACAGGTCGGAAGGGGGACTATGGCTACACCTTC

v_call: TRBV7-9
j_call: TRBJ2-2
clone_size: few
d_call: NA
cdr3_aa: CASSLDSIFTGELFF
cdr3_nt: TGTGCCAGCAGCTTAGATTCCATTTTCACCGGGGAGCTGTTTTTT

v_call: TRBV19
j_call: TRBJ1-2
clone_size: NA
d_call: TRBD1
cdr3_aa: CASSPWDSNYGYTF
cdr3_nt: TGTGCCAGTAGTCCCTGGGACAGTAACTATGGCTACACCTTC

v_call: TRBV11-2
j_call: TRBJ2-3
clone_size: NA
d_call: NA
cdr3_aa: CASSLAGVSDTQYF
cdr3_nt: TGTGCCAGCAGCTTAGCGGGAGTCTCAGATACGCAGTATTTT

v_call: TRBV14
j_call: TRBJ2-1
clone_size: few
d_call: NA
cdr3_aa: CASPTDCPNEQFF
cdr3_nt: TGTGCCAGCCCTACCGATTGCCCGAATGAGCAGTTCTTC

v_call: TRBV14
j_call: TRBJ2-5
clone_size: NA
d_call: NA
cdr3_aa: CASSQEWQETQYF
cdr3_nt: TGTGCCAGCAGCCAAGAATGGCAAGAGACCCAGTACTTC

v_call: TRBV9
j_call: TRBJ1-2
clone_size: NA
d_call: NA
cdr3_aa: CASNKIGVGDYGYTF
cdr3_nt: TGTGCCAGCAACAAAATCGGGGTAGGGGACTATGGCTACACCTTC

v_call: TRBV10-1
j_call: TRBJ2-3
clone_size: NA
d_call: NA
cdr3_aa: CASSAPRTLLATQYF
cdr3_nt: TGCGCCAGCAGTGCCCCAAGGACCCTCTTGGCCACGCAGTATTTT

v_call: TRBV2
j_call: TRBJ1-2
clone_size: NA
d_call: NA
cdr3_aa: CASIRAGRVGYTF
cdr3_nt: TGTGCCAGCATCCGTGCAGGGCGGGTCGGCTACACCTTC

v_call: TRBV6-1
j_call: TRBJ2-5
clone_size: NA
d_call: TRBD1
cdr3_aa: CASSENRGRETQYF
cdr3_nt: TGTGCCAGCAGTGAAAACAGGGGGAGAGAGACCCAGTACTTC